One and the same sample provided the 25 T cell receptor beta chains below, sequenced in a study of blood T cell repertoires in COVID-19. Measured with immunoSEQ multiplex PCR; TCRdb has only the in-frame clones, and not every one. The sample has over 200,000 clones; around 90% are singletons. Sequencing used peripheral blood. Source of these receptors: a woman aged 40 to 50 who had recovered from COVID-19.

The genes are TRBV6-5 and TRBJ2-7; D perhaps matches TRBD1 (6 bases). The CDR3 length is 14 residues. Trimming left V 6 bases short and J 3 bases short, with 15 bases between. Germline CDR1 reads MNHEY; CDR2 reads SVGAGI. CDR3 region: CASSPDRPLYEQYF. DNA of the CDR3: TGTGCCAGCAGCCCCGACAGGCCCCTCTACGAGCAGTACTTC.

The DNA of the CDR3 is TGCGCCAGCAGCCCGGGGGGGACAGGGAGCTATGGCTACACCTTC. Its translation: CASSPGGTGSYGYTF. This rearrangement joins TRBV5-1 to TRBJ1-2; 9 positions match TRBD1. V lost 4 bases and J lost 4; bases outside the gene matches: 8. The CDR3 extends over 15 amino acids. Germline V gene sequence: CDR1 SGHRS, CDR2 YFSETQ.

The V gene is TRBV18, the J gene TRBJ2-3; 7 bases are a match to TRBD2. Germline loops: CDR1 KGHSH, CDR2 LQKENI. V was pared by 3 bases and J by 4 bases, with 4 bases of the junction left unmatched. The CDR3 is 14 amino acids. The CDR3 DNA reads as TGTGCCAGCTCACCTCGGGGAGGGGCAGATACGCAGTATTTT. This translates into CASSPRGGADTQYF.

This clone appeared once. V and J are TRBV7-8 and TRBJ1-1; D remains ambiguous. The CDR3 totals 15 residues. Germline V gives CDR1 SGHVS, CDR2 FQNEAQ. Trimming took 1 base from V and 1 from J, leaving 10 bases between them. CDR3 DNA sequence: TGTGCCAGCAGCTTAGGCGGGCCCTCGAACACTGAAGCTTTCTTT. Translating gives CASSLGGPSNTEAFF. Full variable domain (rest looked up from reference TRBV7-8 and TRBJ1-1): GAGVSQSPRYKVAKRGQDVALRCDPISGHVSLFWYQQALGQGPEFLTYFQNEAQLDKSGLPSDRFFAERPEGSVSTLKIQRTQQEDSAVYLCASSLGGPSNTEAFFGQGTRLTVV.

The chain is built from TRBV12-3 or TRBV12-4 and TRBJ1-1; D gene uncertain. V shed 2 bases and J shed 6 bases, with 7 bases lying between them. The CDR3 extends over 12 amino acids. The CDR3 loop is CASSLKAPEAFF. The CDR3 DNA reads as TGTGCCAGCAGTTTAAAAGCCCCTGAAGCTTTCTTT.

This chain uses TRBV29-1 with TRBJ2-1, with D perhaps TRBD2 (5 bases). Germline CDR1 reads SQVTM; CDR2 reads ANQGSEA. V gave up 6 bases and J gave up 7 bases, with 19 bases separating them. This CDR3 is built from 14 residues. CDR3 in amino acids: CSVPGMGLPNEQFF. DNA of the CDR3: TGCAGCGTCCCGGGGATGGGTCTACCAAATGAGCAGTTCTTC.

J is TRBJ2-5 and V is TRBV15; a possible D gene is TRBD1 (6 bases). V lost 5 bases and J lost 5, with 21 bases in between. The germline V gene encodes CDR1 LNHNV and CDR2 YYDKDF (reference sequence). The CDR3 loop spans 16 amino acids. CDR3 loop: CATSPGGGTPLETQYF. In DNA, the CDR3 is TGTGCCACCAGCCCAGGTGGGGGCACCCCCCTGGAGACCCAGTACTTC.

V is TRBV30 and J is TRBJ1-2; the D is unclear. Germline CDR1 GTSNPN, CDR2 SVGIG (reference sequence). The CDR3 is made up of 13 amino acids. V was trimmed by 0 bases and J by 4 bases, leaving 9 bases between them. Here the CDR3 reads CAWSVLGPYGYTF. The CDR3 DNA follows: TGTGCCTGGAGTGTTCTAGGCCCCTATGGCTACACCTTC.

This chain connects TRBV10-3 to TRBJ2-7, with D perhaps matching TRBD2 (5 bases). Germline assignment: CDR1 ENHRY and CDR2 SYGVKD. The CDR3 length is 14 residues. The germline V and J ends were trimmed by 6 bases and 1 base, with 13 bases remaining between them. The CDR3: CAISGKQGSYEQYF. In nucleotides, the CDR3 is TGTGCCATCAGCGGGAAGCAAGGTTCCTACGAGCAGTACTTC.

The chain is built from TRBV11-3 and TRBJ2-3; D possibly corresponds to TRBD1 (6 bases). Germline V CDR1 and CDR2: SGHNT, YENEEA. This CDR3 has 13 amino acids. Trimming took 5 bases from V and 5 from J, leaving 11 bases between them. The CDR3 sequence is CASSLLGGDTQYF. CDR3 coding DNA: TGTGCCAGCAGCCTCCTAGGGGGAGATACGCAGTATTTT. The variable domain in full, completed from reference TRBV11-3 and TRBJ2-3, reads EAGVVQSPRYKIIEKKQPVAFWCNPISGHNTLYWYLQNLGQGPELLIRYENEEAVDDSQLPKDRFSAERLKGVDSTLKIQPAELGDSAVYLCASSLLGGDTQYFGPGTRLTVL.

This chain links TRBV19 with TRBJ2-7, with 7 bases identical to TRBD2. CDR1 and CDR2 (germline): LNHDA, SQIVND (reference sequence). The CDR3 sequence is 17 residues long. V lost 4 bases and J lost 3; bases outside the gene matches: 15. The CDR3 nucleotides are TGTGCCAGTAGTACCGCCTGGGGGGGTCCCCCCTACTACGAGCAGTACTTC. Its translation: CASSTAWGGPPYYEQYF.

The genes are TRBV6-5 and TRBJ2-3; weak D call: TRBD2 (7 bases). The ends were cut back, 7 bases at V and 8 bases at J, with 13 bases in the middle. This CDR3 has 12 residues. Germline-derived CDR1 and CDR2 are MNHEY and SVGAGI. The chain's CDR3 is CASMGGAGTQYF. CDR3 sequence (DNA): TGTGCCAGCATGGGGGGGGCCGGTACGCAGTATTTT.

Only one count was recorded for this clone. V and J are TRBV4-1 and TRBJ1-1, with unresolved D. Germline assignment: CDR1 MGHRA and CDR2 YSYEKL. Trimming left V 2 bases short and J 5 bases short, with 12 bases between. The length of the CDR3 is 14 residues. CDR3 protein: CASSQKAEGTEAFF. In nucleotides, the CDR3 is TGCGCCAGCAGCCAAAAGGCGGAGGGAACTGAAGCTTTCTTT.

CDR3 region: CASSDRTVTNEQFF. CDR3 bases: TGTGCCAGCAGCGACCGGACAGTGACCAATGAGCAGTTCTTC. The chain carries TRBV3-1 (or the pseudogene TRBV3-2) and TRBJ2-1, with a weak D call TRBD1 (6 bases). The germline V gene encodes CDR1 LGHDT and CDR2 YNNKEL (reference sequence). V gave up 5 bases and J gave up 6 bases, with 14 bases separating them. CDR3 length: 14 amino acids.

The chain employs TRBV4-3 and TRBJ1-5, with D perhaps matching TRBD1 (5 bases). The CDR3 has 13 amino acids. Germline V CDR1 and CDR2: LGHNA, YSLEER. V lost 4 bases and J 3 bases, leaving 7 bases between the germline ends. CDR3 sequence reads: CASSRGVNQPQHF. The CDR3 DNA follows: TGCGCCAGCAGCCGGGGGGTCAATCAGCCCCAGCATTTT.

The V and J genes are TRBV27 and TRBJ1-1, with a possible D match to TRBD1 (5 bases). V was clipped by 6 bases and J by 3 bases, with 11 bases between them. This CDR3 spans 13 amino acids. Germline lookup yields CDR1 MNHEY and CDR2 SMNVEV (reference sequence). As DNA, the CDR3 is TGTGCCAGCAGCCGGGAGGGGTACACTGAAGCTTTCTTT. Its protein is CASSREGYTEAFF.

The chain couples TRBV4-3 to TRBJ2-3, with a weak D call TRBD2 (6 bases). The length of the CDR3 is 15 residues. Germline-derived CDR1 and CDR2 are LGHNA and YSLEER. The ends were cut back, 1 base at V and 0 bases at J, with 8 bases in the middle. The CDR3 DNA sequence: TGCGCCAGCAGCCAAGGCGGGACTAGCACAGATACGCAGTATTTT. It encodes CASSQGGTSTDTQYF.

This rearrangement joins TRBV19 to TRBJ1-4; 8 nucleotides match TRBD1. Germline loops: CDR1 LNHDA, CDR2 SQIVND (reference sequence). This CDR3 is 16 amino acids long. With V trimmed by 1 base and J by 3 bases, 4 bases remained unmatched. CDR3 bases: TGTGCCAGTAGTATAGGGCAGGGGGCGGCTAATGAAAAACTGTTTTTT. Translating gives CASSIGQGAANEKLFF. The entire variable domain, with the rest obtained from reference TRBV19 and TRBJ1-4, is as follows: DGGITQSPKYLFRKEGQNVTLSCEQNLNHDAMYWYRQDPGQGLRLIYYSQIVNDFQKGDIAEGYSVSREKKESFPLTVTSAQKNPTAFYLCASSIGQGAANEKLFFGSGTQLSVL.

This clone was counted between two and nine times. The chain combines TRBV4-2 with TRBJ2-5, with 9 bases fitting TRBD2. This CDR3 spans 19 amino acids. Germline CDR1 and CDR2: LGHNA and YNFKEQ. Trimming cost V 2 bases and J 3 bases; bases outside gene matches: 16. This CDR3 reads CASSQYHGLAPGREETQYF. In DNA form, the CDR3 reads TGTGCCAGCAGCCAATACCACGGACTAGCGCCCGGGCGGGAAGAGACCCAGTACTTC.

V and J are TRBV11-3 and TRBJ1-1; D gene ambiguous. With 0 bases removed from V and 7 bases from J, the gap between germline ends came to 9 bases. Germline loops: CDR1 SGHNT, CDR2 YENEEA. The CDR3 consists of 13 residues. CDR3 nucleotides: TGTGCCAGCAGCTTAGAAGGCCGAGGTGAAGCTTTCTTT. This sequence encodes CASSLEGRGEAFF.

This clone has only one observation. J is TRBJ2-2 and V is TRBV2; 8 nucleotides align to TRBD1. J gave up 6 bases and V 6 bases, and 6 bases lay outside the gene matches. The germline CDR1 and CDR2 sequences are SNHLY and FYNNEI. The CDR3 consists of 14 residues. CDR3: CASSRTGTSGELFF. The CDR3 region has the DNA TGTGCCAGCAGCCGGACAGGGACCTCCGGGGAGCTGTTTTTT. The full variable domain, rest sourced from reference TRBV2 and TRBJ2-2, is EPEVTQTPSHQVTQMGQEVILRCVPISNHLYFYWYRQILGQKVEFLVSFYNNEISEKSEIFDDQFSVERPDGSNFTLKIRSTKLEDSAMYFCASSRTGTSGELFFGEGSRLTVL.

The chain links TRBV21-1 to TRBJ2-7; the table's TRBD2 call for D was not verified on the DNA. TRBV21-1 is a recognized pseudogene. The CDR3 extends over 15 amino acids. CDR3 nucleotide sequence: TGTGCCAGCAGCGTAACTAGCGGACGCTCCTACGAGCAGTACGTC. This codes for CASSVTSGRSYEQYV.

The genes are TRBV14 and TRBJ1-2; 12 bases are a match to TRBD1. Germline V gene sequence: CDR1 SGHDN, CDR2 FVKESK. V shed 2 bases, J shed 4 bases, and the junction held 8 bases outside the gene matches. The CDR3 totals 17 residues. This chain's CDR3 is CASSQTGTGGVGYGYTF. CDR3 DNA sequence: TGTGCCAGCAGCCAAACCGGGACAGGGGGCGTCGGCTATGGCTACACCTTC.

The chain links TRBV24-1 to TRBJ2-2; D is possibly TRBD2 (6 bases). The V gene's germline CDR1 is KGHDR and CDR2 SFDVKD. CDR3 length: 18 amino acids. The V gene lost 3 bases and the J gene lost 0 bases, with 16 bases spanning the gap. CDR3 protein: CATSDERRGIANTGELFF. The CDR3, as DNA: TGTGCCACCAGTGATGAGAGGAGGGGAATCGCGAACACCGGGGAGCTGTTTTTT.

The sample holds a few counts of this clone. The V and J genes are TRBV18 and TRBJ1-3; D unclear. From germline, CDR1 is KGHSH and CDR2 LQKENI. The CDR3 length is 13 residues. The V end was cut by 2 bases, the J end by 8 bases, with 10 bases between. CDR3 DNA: TGTGCCAGCTCACCAGGCGGGGAAGACACCATATATTTT. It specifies CASSPGGEDTIYF.